This T cell receptor (beta chain) was recovered during a study of control samples from healthy donors and cancer patients. V lost 2 bases, J lost 2 bases, and 9 bases lay in between. Germline loops: CDR1 SGHAT, CDR2 FQNNGV. This CDR3 is 15 amino acids long. The table came from immunoSEQ multiplex PCR; TCRdb's copy has only in-frame clones and leaves some out. In the table there are some 100,000 clones, 90% of which are singletons. The TCR was taken from a human donor in good health. The donor label of this sample is uncertain. The chain combines TRBV11-2 with TRBJ2-2; D not certain. The sequencing input was blood. The CDR3 bases are TGTGCCAGCAGCTTAATCCAGACCAACACCGGGGAGCTGTTTTTT. Translated: CASSLIQTNTGELFF.